The subject of this entry is one T cell receptor beta chain. Per the germline V gene, CDR1 is SGHDT and CDR2 is YYEEEE. The length of the CDR3 is 15 residues. Trimming removed 4 bases at V and 4 bases at J, with 17 bases between. Authors' methods: Cell counts per sample came from amplifying reference gene primers. Method: immunoSEQ multiplex PCR; TCRdb's copy keeps in-frame clones and lacks some. V, J and clone size derive from that table, while D and trimming were established from the DNA sequence. The sample has under 350,000 clones, around 87% seen once. The data belong to a study of blood T cell repertoires in COVID-19. Overall study: The study drew acute and convalescent COVID-19 samples from the United States, Italy and Spain. Sources were T cells, B-cell-depleted T cells, or PBMCs; the material itself was cDNA or gDNA.

The rearrangement links TRBV5-6 to TRBJ1-2; TRBD1 might be the D (5 bases). The sample was peripheral blood. The TCR originated in a man aged 18 to 30 with active or convalescent COVID-19. The CDR3 protein is CASSPGEVAFYGYTF. The CDR3 coding sequence is TGTGCCAGCAGCCCGGGGGAGGTGGCTTTCTATGGCTACACCTTC.